Presented here are 29 T cell receptor beta chains from one specimen sequenced in a study of spatial heterogeneity in lung cancer. From the 5' RACE reads, TCRdb called clonotypes with MiXCR, one entry per CDR3 protein. The sample consists of about 82,000 distinct CDR3 sequences, around 13% of them appearing once. Sample time point: sample taken at primary tumor resection. The authors sequenced whole RNA from tumor, nontumor lung or frozen PBMC without sorting. The material was PBMCs, obtained at surgery. The receptors were sampled from a male donor with early-stage non-small cell lung cancer.

This clonotype was recorded at least ten times. The rearrangement links TRBV2 to TRBJ1-5; no firm D call. Germline lookup yields CDR1 SNHLY and CDR2 FYNNEI. V was cut by 6 bases and J by 1 base, with 7 bases left in between. This CDR3 has 13 amino acids. CDR3 loop: CASSGPSNQPQHF. CDR3 coding DNA: TGTGCCAGCAGCGGACCGAGCAATCAGCCCCAGCATTTT.

The rearrangement links TRBV18 to TRBJ1-2, with no clear D. Germline CDR1 reads KGHSH; CDR2 reads LQKENI. This CDR3 comprises 13 residues. Trimming stripped 1 base from V and 6 bases from J, with 9 bases between. CDR3 nucleotide sequence: TGTGCCAGCTCACCACAGGGCGGGAATGGCTACACCTTC. Protein: CASSPQGGNGYTF.

There are a few counts of this clonotype. This chain joins TRBV5-1 and TRBJ2-3; D gene uncertain. Germline V gene lookup returns CDR1 SGHRS and CDR2 YFSETQ. This CDR3 spans 15 amino acids. The germline V and J ends were trimmed by 0 bases and 6 bases, with 14 bases remaining between them. Here the CDR3 DNA reads TGCGCCAGCAGCTTGGCCGGGTCACCCCAGGATACGCAGTATTTT. It codes for CASSLAGSPQDTQYF.

This clonotype was found many times. The gene calls are TRBV6-1 and TRBJ1-1, with D uncertain. Trimming removed 6 bases from V and 0 bases from J, with 20 bases in between. CDR3 length: 17 amino acids. Looked up from germline, CDR1 is MNHNS and CDR2 is SASEGT. The CDR3 nucleotides are TGTGCCAGCAGCCTATATAGGGCGGTGAGAATGAACACTGAAGCTTTCTTT. Translated: CASSLYRAVRMNTEAFF.

Of note for this clonotype: A clone one base away is much larger, so this may be a read error. The V call is TRBV20-1, the J call TRBJ1-5; D remains unclear. With 3 bases removed from V and 3 bases from J, the gap between germline ends came to 18 bases. The germline gives CDR1 DFQATT, CDR2 SNEGSKA (reference sequence). The CDR3 runs to 16 residues. Written as DNA, the CDR3 is TGCAGTGCTAGCGATATGTCAGTAGGGAACAATCAGCCCCAGCATTTT. Translating it yields CSASDMSVGNNQPQHF.

This clonotype was seen at least ten times. V usage is TRBV29-1 and J usage is TRBJ1-2, with a tentative D call TRBD1 (6 bases). V was clipped by 7 bases and J by 7 bases, with 19 bases between them. The V gene's germline CDR1 is SQVTM and CDR2 ANQGSEA. The CDR3 contains 13 residues. The CDR3 nucleotides read TGCAGCGATGAGGGGGGTACCATTGGTGGCTACACCTTC. Translation gives CSDEGGTIGGYTF. Based on the CDR3 plus reference TRBV29-1 and TRBJ1-2, the full variable domain is SAVISQKPSRDICQRGTSLTIQCQVDSQVTMMFWYRQQPGQSLTLIATANQGSEATYESGFVIDKFPISRPNLTFSTLTVSNMSPEDSSIYLCSDEGGTIGGYTFGSGTRLTVV.

The chain joins TRBV24-1 to TRBJ2-6; no firm D call. Trimming left V 7 bases short and J 2 bases short, with 17 bases between. CDR3 length: 17 residues. Germline V gene sequence: CDR1 KGHDR, CDR2 SFDVKD. The CDR3 sequence: CATSPGLGSAGANVLTF. The CDR3 DNA is TGTGCCACCAGCCCCGGTCTGGGGTCGGCTGGGGCCAACGTCCTGACTTTC.

This clonotype showed up just a few times. This chain connects TRBV5-1 to TRBJ2-5; D uncertain. CDR3 length: 16 residues. Germline-derived CDR1 and CDR2 are SGHRS and YFSETQ. V was trimmed by 4 bases and J by 0 bases, leaving 16 bases between them. In DNA, the CDR3 is TGCGCCAGCAGCCTTTACCAACCACAGTACCAAGAGACCCAGTACTTC. It codes for CASSLYQPQYQETQYF. Based on the CDR3 plus reference TRBV5-1 and TRBJ2-5, the full variable domain is KAGVTQTPRYLIKTRGQQVTLSCSPISGHRSVSWYQQTPGQGLQFLFEYFSETQRNKGNFPGRFSGRQFSNSRSEMNVSTLELGDSALYLCASSLYQPQYQETQYFGPGTRLLVL.

The V call is TRBV7-3, the J call TRBJ2-2; D might be TRBD2 (5 bases). This CDR3 is 14 amino acids long. V lost 4 bases and J 7 bases, leaving 13 bases between the germline ends. Germline CDR1 reads SGHTA; CDR2 reads FQGTGA. The CDR3 protein is CASSSDSSGGELFF. Here the CDR3 DNA reads TGTGCCAGCAGCTCGGACTCCTCGGGCGGGGAGCTGTTTTTT.

This chain links TRBV7-9 with TRBJ2-1; TRBD1 is a possible D gene (5 bases). Germline V gene sequence: CDR1 SEHNR, CDR2 FQNEAQ (reference sequence). The CDR3 extends over 14 amino acids. The V end was cut by 3 bases, the J end by 4 bases, with 10 bases between. CDR3 sequence: CASSFRETYNEQFF. CDR3 nucleotides: TGTGCCAGCAGCTTCAGGGAAACATACAATGAGCAGTTCTTC.

A few counts support this clonotype. The chain has TRBV9 and TRBJ2-3; 9 bases line up with TRBD2. The CDR3 covers 16 residues. The V gene end was trimmed by 1 base and the J gene end by 4 bases; junction bases not matched to a gene: 7. Germline V gives CDR1 SGDLS, CDR2 YYNGEE. Written as DNA, the CDR3 is TGTGCCAGCAGCGTATTTGGTAGCGGGGGCTCAGATACGCAGTATTTT. Translated, it gives CASSVFGSGGSDTQYF.

The chain combines TRBV4-1 with TRBJ2-1; D is unclear. This CDR3 is built from 15 residues. Germline lookup yields CDR1 MGHRA and CDR2 YSYEKL. Trimming took 0 bases from V and 6 from J, leaving 12 bases between them. CDR3 amino acids: CASSQDYTSRNEQFF. The CDR3 DNA sequence: TGCGCCAGCAGCCAAGATTATACCTCCCGCAATGAGCAGTTCTTC.

This clonotype was counted at least ten times. The gene calls are TRBV7-2 and TRBJ2-2; 7 nucleotides agree with TRBD1. This CDR3 spans 17 amino acids. Looked up from germline, CDR1 is SGHTA and CDR2 is FQGNSA. V lost 3 bases, J lost 2 bases, and 9 bases stayed unmatched. CDR3 DNA: TGTGCCAGCAGCTTGGGACAGCTCCGGTACAACACCGGGGAGCTGTTTTTT. It translates to CASSLGQLRYNTGELFF.

This rearrangement joins TRBV19 to TRBJ1-1; unclear D gene. V was shortened by 5 bases and J by 1 base, with 8 bases between the two germline ends. The CDR3 is made up of 13 amino acids. CDR1 is LNHDA and CDR2 is SQIVND in the germline V gene (reference sequence). CDR3 DNA sequence: TGTGCCAGTAGTGTAACAGCGAACACTGAAGCTTTCTTT. Amino acids: CASSVTANTEAFF.

This clonotype appeared many times. The rearrangement uses TRBV29-1 and TRBJ2-3, with D perhaps TRBD2 (5 bases). This CDR3 comprises 13 residues. Germline V CDR1 and CDR2: SQVTM, ANQGSEA. Trimming left V 2 bases short and J 4 bases short, with 10 bases between. The CDR3 nucleotides read TGCAGCGTTGAAAGTCCGAGGGCAGATACGCAGTATTTT. This translates into CSVESPRADTQYF.

The V call is TRBV4-2, the J call TRBJ1-6; TRBD1 agrees at 7 bases. J was trimmed by 0 bases and V by 0 bases; bases with no gene match: 8. The CDR3 totals 19 residues. Germline CDR1 reads LGHNA; CDR2 reads YNFKEQ. The CDR3 reads CASSQDRQGGSSYNSPLHF. CDR3 coding DNA: TGTGCCAGCAGCCAAGATAGACAGGGAGGGAGCTCCTATAATTCACCCCTCCACTTT.

This sequence joins TRBV12-3 or TRBV12-4 and TRBJ2-1; 7 bases fit TRBD1. Losses at the gene ends were 6 bases for V and 8 bases for J; bases not matched to a gene: 7. The CDR3 is 13 amino acids. CDR3 DNA: TGTGCCAGCAGGGTCGACAGGGCCTATGAGCAGTTCTTC. It encodes CASRVDRAYEQFF.

Ten or more counts support this clonotype. V usage is TRBV5-1 and J usage is TRBJ2-2, with 14 positions matching TRBD2. The germline CDR1 and CDR2 sequences are SGHRS and YFSETQ. The V gene end was trimmed by 0 bases and the J gene end by 2 bases; junction bases not matched to a gene: 3. The CDR3 loop spans 18 amino acids. CDR3 sequence: CASSLEGLAGGNTGELFF. The CDR3, as DNA: TGCGCCAGCAGCTTGGAAGGACTAGCGGGGGGAAACACCGGGGAGCTGTTTTTT.

The chain couples TRBV9 to TRBJ2-3; D ambiguous. Trimming shortened V by 0 bases and J by 0 bases, and 11 bases separated the two germline ends. The CDR3 contains 16 residues. Germline loops: CDR1 SGDLS, CDR2 YYNGEE. This chain's CDR3 is CASSVAGRLSTDTQYF. The DNA for the CDR3 is TGTGCCAGCAGCGTAGCAGGCCGGCTGAGCACAGATACGCAGTATTTT.

This clonotype occurred a few times. The chain joins TRBV7-7 to TRBJ2-2, with 7 bases lining up with TRBD1. Trimming cost V 5 bases and J 6 bases; bases outside gene matches: 9. The CDR3 is 15 amino acids. The germline V gene has CDR1 SSHAT and CDR2 FNYEAQ (reference sequence). CDR3 nucleotide sequence: TGTGCCAGCAGCAACTCCGGGACAGCCGCCGGGGAGCTGTTTTTT. It specifies CASSNSGTAAGELFF.

This clonotype was observed a handful of times. V usage is TRBV5-6 and J usage is TRBJ2-2; D ambiguous. Trimming shortened V by 6 bases and J by 5 bases, and 8 bases separated the two germline ends. Germline V gives CDR1 SGHDT, CDR2 YYEEEE. This CDR3 is built from 12 residues. The CDR3, as DNA: TGTGCCAGCAATCCTGAGACCGGGGAGCTGTTTTTT. Translation gives CASNPETGELFF.

There are a few counts of this clonotype. The chain uses TRBV2 and TRBJ1-2; 7 bases match TRBD1. This CDR3 comprises 15 residues. CDR1 is SNHLY, CDR2 FYNNEI, per germline. V lost 1 base, J lost 6 bases, and 8 bases stayed unmatched. DNA of the CDR3: TGTGCCAGCAGTGAAGGGGGGTACAGGGGTAATGGCTACACCTTC. This codes for CASSEGGYRGNGYTF.

This clonotype was seen only a few times. This chain joins TRBV5-6 and TRBJ2-3; D gene uncertain. The germline gives CDR1 SGHDT, CDR2 YYEEEE. The CDR3 consists of 12 residues. The V and J ends lost 4 bases and 4 bases respectively, with 7 bases between them. The CDR3 region has the DNA TGTGCCAGCAGCACCGCACCAGATACGCAGTATTTT. It codes for CASSTAPDTQYF.

Many counts were recorded for this clonotype. The chain couples TRBV10-3 to TRBJ1-2; unclear D gene. Per the germline V gene, CDR1 is ENHRY and CDR2 is SYGVKD. Trimming stripped 0 bases from V and 3 bases from J, with 5 bases between. The CDR3 runs 13 residues. CDR3 DNA sequence: TGTGCCATCAGTGAGTCGGCGGACTATGGCTACACCTTC. Translation gives CAISESADYGYTF.

V is TRBV9 and J is TRBJ2-7, with D maybe TRBD1 (5 bases). The CDR3 extends over 16 amino acids. V lost 1 base and J lost 0, with 14 bases in between. CDR1 and CDR2 (germline): SGDLS, YYNGEE. The CDR3 is CASSVNGAGPSYEQYF. Written as DNA, the CDR3 is TGTGCCAGCAGCGTAAATGGGGCAGGTCCCTCCTACGAGCAGTACTTC. The entire variable domain, with the rest obtained from reference TRBV9 and TRBJ2-7, is as follows: DSGVTQTPKHLITATGQRVTLRCSPRSGDLSVYWYQQSLDQGLQFLIQYYNGEERAKGNILERFSAQQFPDLHSELNLSSLELGDSALYFCASSVNGAGPSYEQYFGPGTRLTVT.

This clonotype was detected only a few times. The chain is built from TRBV10-3 and TRBJ2-1; no clear D. The CDR3 is made up of 15 amino acids. Germline lookup yields CDR1 ENHRY and CDR2 SYGVKD. Trimming pared 3 bases from V and 0 bases from J, leaving 9 bases between. The CDR3 sequence is CAISDDTSSYNEQFF. The CDR3, as DNA: TGTGCCATCAGTGACGACACGAGCTCCTACAATGAGCAGTTCTTC.

Sample share makes this clonotype medium-sized. The chain couples TRBV20-1 to TRBJ2-1; 9 bases line up with TRBD1. J lost 8 bases, V lost 3 bases, and 5 bases had no gene match. Germline V gene lookup returns CDR1 DFQATT and CDR2 SNEGSKA (reference sequence). The CDR3 contains 13 residues. CDR3 nucleotide sequence: TGCAGTGCTAGTAAACAGGGGGCGCATGAGCAGTTCTTC. Its protein is CSASKQGAHEQFF.

J is TRBJ1-6 and V is TRBV5-1; 8 positions agree with TRBD1. The CDR3 runs 15 residues. Per germline, CDR1 SGHRS and CDR2 YFSETQ. V dropped 0 bases and J dropped 6; count of bases not matched to a gene: 2. The CDR3 DNA is TGCGCCAGCAGCTTGGACAGGGGGGGTAATTCACCCCTCCACTTT. This gives the protein CASSLDRGGNSPLHF.

This clonotype was detected a few times. The chain has TRBV11-2 and TRBJ2-2; D is unclear. This CDR3 is 13 amino acids long. Germline V gene data show CDR1 as SGHAT and CDR2 as FQNNGV. Trimming took 4 bases from V and 6 from J, leaving 9 bases between them. The CDR3 region is CASSSPGAGELFF. The CDR3 DNA reads TGTGCCAGCAGCTCCCCTGGTGCCGGGGAGCTGTTTTTT.